A selection of T cell receptor beta chains follows, all from one sample in a study of blood T cell repertoires in COVID-19. Libraries were prepared by immunoSEQ multiplex PCR; TCRdb keeps only in-frame clonotypes and omits some of them. The table lists about 170,000 clones, 85% to 90% of them singletons. Sequencing used peripheral blood. The source is a woman aged 55-69 years with COVID-19, enrolled during active disease. Each CDR3 is given without its conserved first and last residue.

j_gene	v_gene	len	CDR3aa
TRBJ2-2	TRBV5-1	11	ASSFGVAGELF
TRBJ2-7	TRBV27	12	ASSWDSSSYEQY
TRBJ2-3	TRBV5-4	12	ASSLEWEADTQY
TRBJ1-5	TRBV24-1	14	ATSDPSRGNNQPQH
TRBJ2-1	TRBV30	11	AWAAGGRNEQF
TRBJ2-4	TRBV27	13	ASSLKSGGKNIQY
TRBJ2-7	TRBV10-3	13	AISESTSGRYEQY
TRBJ1-2	TRBV29-1	12	SARSTGENYGYT
TRBJ1-3	TRBV11-2	11	ASSLPRADTIY
TRBJ1-4	TRBV18	14	ASSPDRVAGGEKLF
TRBJ2-5	TRBV7-2	13	ASSPGRQGQETQY
TRBJ2-7	TRBV11-1	13	ASSFGQGDYYEQY
TRBJ1-4	TRBV28	11	ASSLGQDEKLF
TRBJ2-7	TRBV6-2/TRBV6-3	11	ASRYRGPYEQY
TRBJ1-2	TRBV12-3/TRBV12-4	9	ASGRRGGYT
TRBJ1-2	TRBV4-3	15	ASSHLGLDRAGYGYT
TRBJ1-1	TRBV12-3/TRBV12-4	11	ASSLVGDTEAF
TRBJ1-2	TRBV7-3	12	ASSLTGAGYGYT
TRBJ2-7	TRBV5-1	14	ASSYPTSGRSYEQY
TRBJ2-7	TRBV5-1	13	ASSPGRTSSYEQY
TRBJ1-4	TRBV28	8	ASGTVELF
TRBJ1-1	TRBV7-9	13	ASSSDGGMNTEAF
TRBJ2-1	TRBV7-2	12	ASSLALASNEQF
TRBJ2-1	TRBV19	11	ASSSASGLEQF
TRBJ2-5	TRBV5-6	10	ASTVGIAAQY
TRBJ1-2	TRBV6-5	13	ASTHSAGVNYGYT
TRBJ2-1	TRBV28	14	ASSPASGSSYNEQF
TRBJ2-7	TRBV28	10	ASSLKGLAQY
TRBJ2-5	TRBV19	12	ASSIGTSIETQY
TRBJ2-2	TRBV28	12	ASSVRGDTGELF
TRBJ2-7	TRBV30	12	AWSAGDLAYEQY
TRBJ2-2	TRBV7-2	14	ASSPPRAMNTGELF
TRBJ2-1	TRBV29-1	11	SVEGAGEGEQF
TRBJ1-3	TRBV19	12	ASSPTGSGNTIY
TRBJ2-7	TRBV10-3	13	AISELSPSSYEQY
TRBJ1-2	TRBV6-6	11	ASSYAQGHGYT
TRBJ2-7	TRBV30	11	AFRLGGNYEQY
TRBJ1-2	TRBV2	9	ASFGGYGYT
TRBJ1-3	TRBV27	14	ASSSSTGLSGNTIY
TRBJ1-5	TRBV2	13	ASSVGQGLNQPQH
TRBJ2-1	TRBV6-5	14	ASSYDDSRSYNEQF
TRBJ1-4	TRBV28	14	ASSLSSGTGFEKLF
TRBJ2-1	TRBV19	14	ASSTSGSGRASEQF
TRBJ1-3	TRBV9	13	ASSVEGRAGNTIY
TRBJ1-1	TRBV4-1	13	ASSPSGTMNTEAF